This T cell receptor beta chain was captured in a study of control samples from healthy donors and cancer patients. The CDR3 sequence is 17 residues long. From germline, CDR1 is SGHNT and CDR2 YENEEA. Trimming pared 5 bases from V and 5 bases from J, leaving 23 bases between. Sequenced by immunoSEQ multiplex PCR; TCRdb stores in-frame clones only, minus some. Found here are over 100,000 clones, about 91% of them singletons; the top ten hold roughly 3.3%. This rearrangement joins TRBV11-3 to TRBJ2-3, with D possibly being TRBD1 or TRBD2 (6 bases each). The material sequenced was blood. The TCR originated in a man in his forties in good health. For the CDR3, the DNA is TGTGCCAGCAGCCCGGGGGCCGGGACTTTAGGTGGAGATACGCAGTATTTT. Protein product: CASSPGAGTLGGDTQYF.